The rows below give T cell receptor beta chains drawn from one sample of a study of cytomegalovirus exposure and HLA in healthy donors. The assay was immunoSEQ multiplex PCR, and TCRdb's table has in-frame clones only and misses some. The table records about 150,000 clones, around 75% of them present only once. The sequencing sample was made of PBMCs. The receptor source for this set is a woman aged 35 to 49 in good health and CMV-seronegative. The CDR3 runs from the conserved cysteine through the conserved F or W. The D gene is left open where the match is weak. A clone size is listed for some rows: how often the clone was seen (once, few, many), or a class if it is expanded.

V gene: TRBV28
D gene: .
clone size: .
J gene: TRBJ2-7
CDR3 DNA: TGTGCCAGCAGCGCACGAGACAGCTCCTACGAGCAGTACTTC
CDR3 protein: CASSARDSSYEQYF

V gene: TRBV6-1
D gene: TRBD1
clone size: .
J gene: TRBJ2-7
CDR3 DNA: TGTGCCAGCAGCTCGGACAGGAGAAGCTACGAGCAGTACTTC
CDR3 protein: CASSSDRRSYEQYF

V gene: TRBV29-1
D gene: TRBD1
clone size: .
J gene: TRBJ2-7
CDR3 DNA: TGCAGCGTAGCCCGGGACAGGTCCTACGAGCAGTACTTC
CDR3 protein: CSVARDRSYEQYF

V gene: TRBV4-1
D gene: TRBD2
clone size: .
J gene: TRBJ2-3
CDR3 DNA: TGCGCCAGCAGCCTATCGGACCGACTAGCGTCAGATACGCAGTATTTT
CDR3 protein: CASSLSDRLASDTQYF

V gene: TRBV30
D gene: TRBD1
clone size: few
J gene: TRBJ1-6
CDR3 DNA: TGTGCCTGGAGTGCCCTAGGACAGGGGAATTCACCCCTCCACTTT
CDR3 protein: CAWSALGQGNSPLHF

V gene: TRBV6-5
D gene: .
clone size: .
J gene: TRBJ1-2
CDR3 DNA: TGTGCCAGCAGGGGAGGTAACTATGGCTACACCTTC
CDR3 protein: CASRGGNYGYTF

V gene: TRBV27
D gene: .
clone size: .
J gene: TRBJ2-3
CDR3 DNA: TGTGCCAGCAGTTTTAGAAGCACAGATACGCAGTATTTT
CDR3 protein: CASSFRSTDTQYF

V gene: TRBV6-5
D gene: .
clone size: .
J gene: TRBJ2-3
CDR3 DNA: TGTGCCAGCAGGAGGGAAACAGATACGCAGTATTTT
CDR3 protein: CASRRETDTQYF

V gene: TRBV6-5
D gene: TRBD1
clone size: once
J gene: TRBJ2-1
CDR3 DNA: TGTGCCAGCAGTTACTCCGCAGGGGGCTACAATGAGCAGTTCTTC
CDR3 protein: CASSYSAGGYNEQFF

V gene: TRBV2
D gene: TRBD1
clone size: .
J gene: TRBJ1-5
CDR3 DNA: TGTGCCAGCACCGGCCCGGCAGGGGGCGGACAGCCCCAGCATTTT
CDR3 protein: CASTGPAGGGQPQHF

V gene: TRBV28
D gene: .
clone size: .
J gene: TRBJ1-4
CDR3 DNA: TGTGCCAGCAGTTTATTCCCAGGGGCCCATAATGAAAAACTGTTTTTT
CDR3 protein: CASSLFPGAHNEKLFF

V gene: TRBV11-2
D gene: .
clone size: .
J gene: TRBJ1-4
CDR3 DNA: TGTGCCAGCAGCTTAACAGGGGAAAAACTGTTTTTT
CDR3 protein: CASSLTGEKLFF

V gene: TRBV6-6
D gene: .
clone size: .
J gene: TRBJ2-4
CDR3 DNA: TGTGCCAGCAGTTACTGGGAGCGTCCTGATAACATTCAGTACTTC
CDR3 protein: CASSYWERPDNIQYF

V gene: TRBV5-6
D gene: .
clone size: few
J gene: TRBJ1-5
CDR3 DNA: TGTGCCAGCAGCCTATTTTTGGTAAATCAGCCCCAGCATTTT
CDR3 protein: CASSLFLVNQPQHF

V gene: TRBV7-6
D gene: .
clone size: .
J gene: TRBJ2-7
CDR3 DNA: TGTGCCAGCAGTTATCTAGCTCAACTCTCCTACGAGCAGTACTTC
CDR3 protein: CASSYLAQLSYEQYF

V gene: TRBV7-6
D gene: .
clone size: .
J gene: TRBJ1-3
CDR3 DNA: TGTGCCAGCAGCTTAGCGGGTCAGGGAGGTACTGGAAACACCATATATTTT
CDR3 protein: CASSLAGQGGTGNTIYF

V gene: TRBV6-5
D gene: .
clone size: few
J gene: TRBJ1-1
CDR3 DNA: TGTGCCAGCAGTTACTCGAACAGGGACACTGAAGCTTTCTTT
CDR3 protein: CASSYSNRDTEAFF

V gene: TRBV2
D gene: TRBD1
clone size: .
J gene: TRBJ1-6
CDR3 DNA: TGTGCCAGCACTATACAGGGGAGGTCACCCCTCCACTTT
CDR3 protein: CASTIQGRSPLHF

V gene: TRBV7-9
D gene: TRBD1
clone size: .
J gene: TRBJ1-2
CDR3 DNA: TGTGCCAGCAGCGACTACAGGGGGGCCGTCTATGGCTACACCTTC
CDR3 protein: CASSDYRGAVYGYTF

V gene: TRBV2
D gene: .
clone size: .
J gene: TRBJ2-1
CDR3 DNA: TGTGCCAGCAACAGGGAGGGCTCCTACAATGAGCAGTTCTTC
CDR3 protein: CASNREGSYNEQFF

V gene: TRBV9
D gene: TRBD1
clone size: few
J gene: TRBJ1-2
CDR3 DNA: TGTGCCAGCAGCGGCGCAGGGGGCGCAGGCTATGGCTACACCTTC
CDR3 protein: CASSGAGGAGYGYTF

V gene: TRBV15
D gene: .
clone size: once
J gene: TRBJ2-7
CDR3 DNA: TGTGCCACCAGCCCCGAGGGGGTGAACTACGAGCAGTACTTC
CDR3 protein: CATSPEGVNYEQYF